Given below is one T cell receptor (beta chain) in context. Antigen unknown. The record originates from a study of B cell selection in AIRE deficiency. How the authors handled the data: Pooled conventional T cells gave 95,000 to 110,000 patient and around 1.5x10^5 donor TCRbeta sequences. Sequenced by immunoSEQ multiplex PCR; TCRdb stores in-frame clones only, minus some. V and J calls and clone size come straight from that table; D and trimming were deduced from the DNA. Among fewer than 30,000 clones listed, just under 97% were seen once. The CDR3 is made up of 15 amino acids. The germline gives CDR1 MNHEY, CDR2 SVGAGI. With 6 bases removed from V and 1 base from J, the gap between germline ends came to 12 bases. Notes on the study in general: Only TCRbeta was sequenced; about 33% of shared healthy Treg sequences appeared in Tconv.

Sorting defined conventional CD4 T cells as CD4+CD127+. The chain has TRBV6-5 and TRBJ2-2; a weak D match, TRBD2 (6 bases). Sequenced input: CD4+CD127+ conventional T cells sorted from PBMCs. This TCR derives from a human donor in good health. DNA of the CDR3: TGTGCCAGCAGGCCGGGACTCCAGAACACCGGGGAGCTGTTTTTT. Translation gives CASRPGLQNTGELFF.